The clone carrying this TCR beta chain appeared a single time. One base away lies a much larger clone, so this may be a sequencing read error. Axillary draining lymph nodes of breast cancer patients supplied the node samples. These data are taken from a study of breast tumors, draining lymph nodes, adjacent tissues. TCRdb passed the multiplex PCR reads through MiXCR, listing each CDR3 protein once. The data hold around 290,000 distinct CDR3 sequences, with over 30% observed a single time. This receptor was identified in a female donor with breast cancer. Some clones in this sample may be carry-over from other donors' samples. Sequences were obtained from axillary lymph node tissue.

CDR3 sequence reads: CSARLGAGELYSEQFF. Written as DNA, the CDR3 is TGCAGTGCTAGACTCGGAGCGGGAGAGCTCTACAGTGAGCAGTTCTTC. The chain has TRBV20-1 and TRBJ2-1; 8 positions match TRBD2. The germline CDR1 and CDR2 sequences are DFQATT and SNEGSKA (reference sequence). This CDR3 spans 16 amino acids.